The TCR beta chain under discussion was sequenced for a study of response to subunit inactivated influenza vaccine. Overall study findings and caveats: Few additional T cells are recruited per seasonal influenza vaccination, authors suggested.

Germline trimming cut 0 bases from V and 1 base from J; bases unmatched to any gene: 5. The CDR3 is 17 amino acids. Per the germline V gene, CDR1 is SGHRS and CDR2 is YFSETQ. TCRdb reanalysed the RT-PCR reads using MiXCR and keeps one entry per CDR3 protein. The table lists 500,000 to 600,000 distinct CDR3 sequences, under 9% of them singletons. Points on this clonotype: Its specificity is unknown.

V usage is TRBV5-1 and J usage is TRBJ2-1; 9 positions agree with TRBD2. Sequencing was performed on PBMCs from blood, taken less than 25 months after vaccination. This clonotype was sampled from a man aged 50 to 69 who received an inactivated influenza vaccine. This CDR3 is CASSLVVTSGSYNEQFF. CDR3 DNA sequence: TGCGCCAGCAGCTTGGTGGTGACTAGCGGTTCCTACAATGAGCAGTTCTTC.